The source of this TCR beta chain is a study of Ad26.COV2.S vaccination and SARS-CoV-2 variants. Sequencing used immunoSEQ multiplex PCR; TCRdb keeps in-frame clones, though not all of them. The repertoire consists of some 420,000 clones, with 88% occurring once and the leading ten covering less than 4%. Germline-derived CDR1 and CDR2 are MNHEY and SVGEGT. The CDR3 is made up of 14 amino acids. The junction had 5 bases not matched to a gene; V was cut back by 5 bases and J by 3 bases. Comment on this clone: No antigen is known for it.

The sample's treatment: about 20 received Ad26.COV2.S at low or high dose, single or two shots; 5 received placebo; per-sample allocation not given. The samples were gathered on day 63 after the first injection of vaccine or placebo. Study-wide findings and caveats: Placebo recipients and vaccine recipients were similar in non-spike TCR breadth.

This specimen was peripheral blood, taken in a trial of Ad26.COV2.S vaccine versus placebo. The sequence derives from a person aged 18-60 years who received the Ad26.COV2.S COVID-19 vaccine or a placebo. The rearrangement links TRBV6-2 or TRBV6-3 to TRBJ1-2; 8 positions match TRBD1. The CDR3 is CASSQGAEYYGYTF. The CDR3 nucleotides are TGTGCCAGCAGTCAGGGGGCGGAATACTATGGCTACACCTTC.